This TCR beta chain was sequenced for a study of cytomegalovirus exposure and HLA in healthy donors. Study-level points and caveats: Within an earlier analysis, most TCR beta V segments proved productive either about 87% or about 30% of the time. Because they were indistinguishable, some V segments, including TRBV6-2 and TRBV6-3, were excluded. Presence/absence analyses assumed roughly uniform sequencing depth across donors, which may not hold.

Vbeta (60) and Jbeta (13) primers were used in the PCR. This table comes from immunoSEQ multiplex PCR, and its TCRdb copy is limited to in-frame clones, with some not included. This table holds fewer than 120,000 clones, around 80% found once. The CDR3 consists of 16 residues. Germline V lookup: CDR1 SGHAT, CDR2 FQNNGV. V was trimmed by 0 bases and J by 0 bases, leaving 9 bases between them. This clone showed up just a few times. Its antigen remains unknown. The sequence came from a man younger than 45 in good health and CMV-seropositive. V gene TRBV11-2 combines with J gene TRBJ1-5; D unresolved. The specimen was PBMCs. CDR3 bases: TGTGCCAGCAGCTTAGACGGAGGGCTTAGCAATCAGCCCCAGCATTTT. Encoded protein: CASSLDGGLSNQPQHF.